These 9 T cell receptor beta chains originate from one sample sequenced in a study of patients and donors after allogeneic stem cell transplantation. TCRdb independently ran MiXCR on the RT-PCR reads; one entry per CDR3 protein. The sample has fewer than 200,000 distinct CDR3 sequences, roughly 30% seen once. Sequencing was performed on blood, either unsorted or a sorted T cell fraction (not recorded which). These TCRs come from a human donor who was either an allogeneic HSCT recipient or a stem cell or donor lymphocyte infusion donor (not recorded which). It is not recorded whose cells these are; they may come from a transplant donor.

The chain links TRBV7-2 to TRBJ1-4; D is uncertain. The CDR3 has 14 amino acids. Germline-derived CDR1 and CDR2 are SGHTA and FQGNSA. The V end lost 1 base, the J end lost 8 bases, and 11 bases lay between the germline ends. The CDR3 loop reads CASSLVAHGEKLFF. The CDR3 DNA reads as TGTGCCAGCAGCTTAGTAGCCCACGGGGAAAAACTGTTTTTT.

This clonotype appeared a few times. This rearrangement joins TRBV7-9 to TRBJ2-7; the D gene is possibly TRBD2 (5 bases). CDR1 is SEHNR, CDR2 FQNEAQ, per germline (reference sequence). The CDR3 has 14 amino acids. Between the trimmed V and J ends, which lost 1 base and 7 bases, there was a span of 14 bases. The CDR3: CASSLVRGMSEQYF. The CDR3 DNA sequence: TGTGCCAGCAGCTTAGTTCGGGGAATGAGTGAGCAGTACTTC.

V gene TRBV18 combines with J gene TRBJ1-4; TRBD1 aligns across 9 bases. Losses at the gene ends were 1 base for V and 4 bases for J; bases not matched to a gene: 7. CDR1 KGHSH and CDR2 LQKENI come from the germline V gene. This CDR3 is built from 17 residues. CDR3 nucleotides: TGTGCCAGCTCACCACTAATGGCGGGACAGGGTAATGAAAAACTGTTTTTT. This encodes CASSPLMAGQGNEKLFF.

The chain combines TRBV4-1 with TRBJ2-7; 8 bases line up with TRBD2. The CDR3 contains 15 residues. J was trimmed by 2 bases and V by 2 bases; bases with no gene match: 5. Per germline, CDR1 MGHRA and CDR2 YSYEKL. The CDR3 region has the DNA TGCGCCAGCAGCCAAACTAGCGGCCTCGCCTACGAGCAGTACTTC. As protein: CASSQTSGLAYEQYF.

This clonotype has just a few counts. J is TRBJ2-7 and V is TRBV27; 11 positions match TRBD2. This CDR3 contains 20 residues. CDR1 is MNHEY and CDR2 is SMNVEV in the germline V gene (reference sequence). The V segment lost 4 bases and the J segment 0 bases; nucleotides outside the gene matches: 17. CDR3 region: CASSSPYPSTTSGSSYEQYF. The CDR3 nucleotides read TGTGCCAGCAGTTCCCCTTATCCCTCCACCACTAGCGGGAGCTCCTACGAGCAGTACTTC.

This clonotype appeared a few times. The chain links TRBV5-1 to TRBJ2-3, with 9 bases identical to TRBD1. V shed 4 bases and J 2 bases; nucleotides not matched to a gene: 5. The CDR3 has 15 amino acids. Germline V gives CDR1 SGHRS, CDR2 YFSETQ. CDR3 sequence (DNA): TGCGCCAGCAGCGAGGGACAGGGATCCACAGATACGCAGTATTTT. As protein: CASSEGQGSTDTQYF.

The genes are TRBV10-2 and TRBJ2-3; D gene unclear. The germline V and J ends were trimmed by 6 bases and 2 bases, with 18 bases remaining between them. Germline V gene data show CDR1 as WSHSY and CDR2 as SAAADI. The CDR3 runs 16 residues. The CDR3 loop reads CASRGTFQGYTDTQYF. The DNA of the CDR3 is TGCGCCAGCAGGGGCACTTTTCAAGGTTACACAGATACGCAGTATTTT.

The rearrangement links TRBV4-3 to TRBJ2-3; 7 bases are a match to TRBD2. The trim removed 5 bases at V and 2 bases at J, leaving 19 bases unmatched. CDR1 is LGHNA, CDR2 YSLEER, per germline. The CDR3 contains 19 residues. For the CDR3, the DNA is TGCGCCAGCAGCTCCATGTTCGTCGCGGGAGCTGGGTACACAGATACGCAGTATTTT. Protein: CASSSMFVAGAGYTDTQYF.

V usage is TRBV4-3 and J usage is TRBJ2-1; D is unclear. V gave up 0 bases and J gave up 0 bases, with 9 bases separating them. The CDR3 is made up of 16 amino acids. Germline-derived CDR1 and CDR2 are LGHNA and YSLEER. CDR3 in amino acids: CASSQEARSSYNEQFF. Here the CDR3 DNA reads TGCGCCAGCAGCCAAGAGGCGCGGAGCTCCTACAATGAGCAGTTCTTC.